This is a list of T cell receptor beta chains from one sample in a study of cytomegalovirus exposure and HLA in healthy donors. The table came from immunoSEQ multiplex PCR; TCRdb's copy has only in-frame clones and leaves some out. This sample contains 150,000 to 200,000 clones. Sequences were obtained from PBMCs. The source of these receptors is a woman under 30 in good health and CMV-seropositive. The CDR3 runs from the conserved cysteine through the conserved F or W. The D gene is left open where the match is weak.

TRBJ2-7 TRBV7-9 . CASSPIEGGVITTYEQYF TGTGCCAGCAGCCCCATTGAGGGAGGCGTAATTACTACCTACGAGCAGTACTTC
TRBJ1-1 TRBV18 . CASSPTGTNTEAFF TGTGCCAGCTCACCAACAGGGACGAACACTGAAGCTTTCTTT
TRBJ2-5 TRBV5-4 . CASSFERLGGETQYF TGTGCCAGCAGCTTTGAGCGACTGGGGGGAGAGACCCAGTACTTC
TRBJ2-7 TRBV5-1 . CASSLGTFSGSSYEQYF TGCGCCAGCAGCTTGGGGACCTTCTCGGGATCTTCCTACGAGCAGTACTTC
TRBJ2-3 TRBV13 TRBD2 CASSGTSGPDTQYF TGTGCCAGCAGTGGGACTAGCGGACCAGATACGCAGTATTTT
TRBJ2-3 TRBV4-1 TRBD2 CASSHGRTSGGPDTQYF TGCGCCAGCAGCCATGGTCGGACTAGCGGGGGGCCAGATACGCAGTATTTT
TRBJ1-1 TRBV27 . CASRGPGSGTEAFF TGTGCCAGCAGAGGCCCGGGGTCGGGCACTGAAGCTTTCTTT
TRBJ1-1 TRBV6-6 . CASSYEGVTEAFF TGTGCCAGCAGTTACGAGGGGGTGACTGAAGCTTTCTTT
TRBJ2-1 TRBV5-1 TRBD2 CASSSLAGGPRDEQFF TGCGCCAGCAGCTCATTAGCGGGAGGGCCGAGGGATGAGCAGTTCTTC
TRBJ1-2 TRBV28 TRBD1 CATGGTGSGYTF TGTGCCACCGGCGGGACAGGGAGCGGCTACACCTTC
TRBJ2-7 TRBV7-6 TRBD1 CASSSLDRDRMYEQYF TGTGCCAGCAGCTCACTCGACCGGGACAGGATGTACGAGCAGTACTTC
TRBJ2-5 TRBV2 . CASSWDAGETQYF TGTGCCAGCAGTTGGGATGCAGGGGAGACCCAGTACTTC
TRBJ2-2 TRBV10-3 . CAANEGAGELFF TGTGCCGCCAACGAGGGGGCCGGGGAGCTGTTTTTT
TRBJ2-7 TRBV7-6 TRBD2 CASSAGTSGTYEQYF TGTGCCAGCAGCGCCGGGACTAGCGGAACTTACGAGCAGTACTTC
TRBJ1-4 TRBV7-9 . CASSPSGGRGEKLFF TGTGCCAGCAGCCCCTCGGGGGGGAGAGGTGAAAAACTGTTTTTT
TRBJ2-5 TRBV5-1 TRBD2 CASSLGSGRETQYF TGCGCCAGCAGCTTGGGTAGCGGGAGAGAGACCCAGTACTTC
TRBJ1-1 TRBV13 . CASSPGRRGLGTEAFF TGTGCCAGCAGCCCGGGGCGGCGGGGGCTTGGCACTGAAGCTTTCTTT
TRBJ2-7 TRBV7-2 TRBD2 CASSLVSGVRSYEQYF TGTGCCAGCAGCTTAGTGAGCGGGGTACGCTCCTACGAGCAGTACTTC
TRBJ1-1 TRBV7-6 TRBD1 CASSSGQGSTEAFF TGTGCCAGCAGCTCTGGACAGGGGAGCACTGAAGCTTTCTTT
TRBJ2-1 TRBV30 . CAWRGPGPHGEQFF TGTGCCTGGAGGGGGCCCGGGCCACACGGTGAGCAGTTCTTC
TRBJ1-2 TRBV30 TRBD1 CAWIGQAMGYGYTF TGTGCCTGGATTGGACAGGCCATGGGGTATGGCTACACCTTC
TRBJ1-1 TRBV5-1 . CASSLSSNTEAFF TGCGCCAGCAGCTTGTCTTCGAACACTGAAGCTTTCTTT
TRBJ1-1 TRBV10-1 . CASSESSQGGGTEAFF TGCGCCAGCAGTGAGTCCTCACAGGGCGGAGGCACTGAAGCTTTCTTT
TRBJ2-7 TRBV6-1 . CASSETLPYEQYF TGTGCCAGCAGTGAAACCCTACCATACGAGCAGTACTTC
TRBJ1-4 TRBV29-1 . CSVLPTGLGEKLFF TGCAGCGTCCTACCTACAGGGTTAGGAGAAAAACTGTTTTTT
TRBJ1-1 TRBV30 . CAWSVEGAEAFF TGTGCCTGGAGTGTAGAAGGGGCTGAAGCTTTCTTT
TRBJ1-1 TRBV18 . CASSPPNGRQGTEAFF TGTGCCAGCTCACCACCAAACGGTCGGCAGGGTACTGAAGCTTTCTTT
TRBJ2-2 TRBV9 TRBD1 CASSVVGTGVSTGELFF TGTGCCAGCAGCGTAGTGGGGACAGGGGTGAGCACCGGGGAGCTGTTTTTT
TRBJ1-2 TRBV2 . CASSEVAGYGYTF TGTGCCAGCAGTGAAGTTGCGGGGTACGGCTACACCTTC
TRBJ2-2 TRBV4-2 TRBD2 CASSQVRGRLGTGELFF TGTGCCAGCAGCCAAGTGCGCGGGAGGTTAGGGACCGGGGAGCTGTTTTTT
TRBJ1-3 TRBV18 . CASSPTGYSGNTIYF TGTGCCAGCTCACCTACAGGGTACTCTGGAAACACCATATATTTT
TRBJ1-5 TRBV19 . CASSIGQSNQPQHF TGTGCCAGTAGTATCGGACAGAGCAATCAGCCCCAGCATTTT
TRBJ1-1 TRBV11-2 . CASTTYRENTEAFF TGTGCCAGCACCACTTACAGGGAGAACACTGAAGCTTTCTTT
TRBJ2-5 TRBV4-3 TRBD2 CASSQEVSGGETQYF TGCGCCAGCAGCCAAGAGGTTAGCGGGGGTGAGACCCAGTACTTC
TRBJ1-6 TRBV7-9 . CASSFSQFNSPLHF TGTGCCAGCAGCTTTTCTCAGTTTAATTCACCCCTCCACTTT
TRBJ2-3 TRBV5-4 TRBD2 CASSLLGGRSTDTQYF TGTGCCAGCAGCTTACTGGGGGGGAGGAGCACAGATACGCAGTATTTT
TRBJ2-5 TRBV18 . CASSPDRQETQYF TGTGCCAGCTCACCAGACAGACAAGAGACCCAGTACTTC
TRBJ2-7 TRBV13 TRBD1 CASSQTGTGGTYEQYF TGTGCCAGCAGCCAAACCGGGACAGGGGGCACCTACGAGCAGTACTTC
TRBJ2-3 TRBV19 TRBD2 CASSIYSSGDATDTQYF TGTGCCAGTAGTATTTACTCTAGCGGGGATGCTACAGATACGCAGTATTTT
TRBJ2-5 TRBV29-1 TRBD2 CSVESSGGGETQYF TGCAGCGTTGAGTCTAGCGGGGGAGGAGAGACCCAGTACTTC
TRBJ2-5 TRBV30 TRBD2 CAWSSGTSGSVETQYF TGTGCCTGGAGTTCCGGGACTAGCGGGAGTGTTGAGACCCAGTACTTC
TRBJ2-2 TRBV2 TRBD2 CASSGTSGSGYGELFF TGTGCCAGCAGTGGGACTAGCGGGAGCGGCTACGGGGAGCTGTTTTTT
TRBJ1-1 TRBV30 TRBD1 CAWRDRGDIF TGTGCCTGGAGAGACAGGGGAGATATCTTT
TRBJ2-1 TRBV18 TRBD2 CASSQTSGPYNEQFF TGTGCCAGCTCCCAGACTAGCGGGCCATACAATGAGCAGTTCTTC
TRBJ1-3 TRBV30 . CAWSVRASSGNTIYF TGTGCCTGGAGTGTCAGGGCCAGCTCTGGAAACACCATATATTTT
TRBJ2-2 TRBV7-9 TRBD1 CASSSRTGETGELFF TGTGCCAGCAGCTCGCGGACAGGGGAGACCGGGGAGCTGTTTTTT